The present T cell receptor (beta chain) was sequenced within a study of blood T cell repertoires in COVID-19. Study overall: Acute-phase and convalescent COVID-19 samples originated in the United States, Italy and Spain. T cells, B-cell-depleted T cells, or PBMCs supplied cDNA or gDNA.

Authors' processing steps: Counts of nucleated cells, estimated from reference gene primer amplification, were obtained. Method: immunoSEQ multiplex PCR; TCRdb's copy keeps in-frame clones and lacks some. The V and J calls and clone size come from that table; D and trimming were worked out from the DNA. The repertoire holds 110,000 to 150,000 clones, 70% to 90% seen once, with 11% in the top ten. The V end lost 5 bases, the J end lost 5 bases, and 9 bases lay between the germline ends. Germline V gene lookup returns CDR1 SEHNR and CDR2 FQNEAQ (reference sequence). The CDR3 totals 12 residues. This TCR derives from a woman older than 75 with acute or convalescent COVID-19. Sequenced material: peripheral blood. The chain recombines TRBV7-9 with TRBJ1-2; D remains unclear. Here the CDR3 DNA reads TGTGCCAGCAGCCCCGGGGATTATGGCTACACCTTC. Translating it yields CASSPGDYGYTF.